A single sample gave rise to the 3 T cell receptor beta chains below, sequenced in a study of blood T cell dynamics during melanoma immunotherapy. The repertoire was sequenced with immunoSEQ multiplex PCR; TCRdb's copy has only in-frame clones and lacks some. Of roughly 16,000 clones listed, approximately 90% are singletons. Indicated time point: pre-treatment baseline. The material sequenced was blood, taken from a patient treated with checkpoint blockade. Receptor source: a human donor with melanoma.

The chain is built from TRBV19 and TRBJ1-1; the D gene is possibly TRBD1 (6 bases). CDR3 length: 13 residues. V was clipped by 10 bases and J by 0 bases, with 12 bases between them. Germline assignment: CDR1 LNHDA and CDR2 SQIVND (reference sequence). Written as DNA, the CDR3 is TGTGCCACCAAGACAGGAGTGAACACTGAAGCTTTCTTT. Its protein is CATKTGVNTEAFF.

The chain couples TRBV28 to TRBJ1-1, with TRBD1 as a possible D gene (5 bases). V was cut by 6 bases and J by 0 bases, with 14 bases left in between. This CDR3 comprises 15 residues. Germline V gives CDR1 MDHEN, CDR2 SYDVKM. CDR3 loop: CASSDGRGMNTEAFF. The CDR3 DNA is TGTGCCAGCAGCGATGGGCGGGGGATGAACACTGAAGCTTTCTTT.

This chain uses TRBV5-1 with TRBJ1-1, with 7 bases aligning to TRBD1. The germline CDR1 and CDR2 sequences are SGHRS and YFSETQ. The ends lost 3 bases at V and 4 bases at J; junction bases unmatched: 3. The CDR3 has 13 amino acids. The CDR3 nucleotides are TGCGCCAGCAGCTGGCAGGGGGGCACTGAAGCTTTCTTT. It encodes CASSWQGGTEAFF.